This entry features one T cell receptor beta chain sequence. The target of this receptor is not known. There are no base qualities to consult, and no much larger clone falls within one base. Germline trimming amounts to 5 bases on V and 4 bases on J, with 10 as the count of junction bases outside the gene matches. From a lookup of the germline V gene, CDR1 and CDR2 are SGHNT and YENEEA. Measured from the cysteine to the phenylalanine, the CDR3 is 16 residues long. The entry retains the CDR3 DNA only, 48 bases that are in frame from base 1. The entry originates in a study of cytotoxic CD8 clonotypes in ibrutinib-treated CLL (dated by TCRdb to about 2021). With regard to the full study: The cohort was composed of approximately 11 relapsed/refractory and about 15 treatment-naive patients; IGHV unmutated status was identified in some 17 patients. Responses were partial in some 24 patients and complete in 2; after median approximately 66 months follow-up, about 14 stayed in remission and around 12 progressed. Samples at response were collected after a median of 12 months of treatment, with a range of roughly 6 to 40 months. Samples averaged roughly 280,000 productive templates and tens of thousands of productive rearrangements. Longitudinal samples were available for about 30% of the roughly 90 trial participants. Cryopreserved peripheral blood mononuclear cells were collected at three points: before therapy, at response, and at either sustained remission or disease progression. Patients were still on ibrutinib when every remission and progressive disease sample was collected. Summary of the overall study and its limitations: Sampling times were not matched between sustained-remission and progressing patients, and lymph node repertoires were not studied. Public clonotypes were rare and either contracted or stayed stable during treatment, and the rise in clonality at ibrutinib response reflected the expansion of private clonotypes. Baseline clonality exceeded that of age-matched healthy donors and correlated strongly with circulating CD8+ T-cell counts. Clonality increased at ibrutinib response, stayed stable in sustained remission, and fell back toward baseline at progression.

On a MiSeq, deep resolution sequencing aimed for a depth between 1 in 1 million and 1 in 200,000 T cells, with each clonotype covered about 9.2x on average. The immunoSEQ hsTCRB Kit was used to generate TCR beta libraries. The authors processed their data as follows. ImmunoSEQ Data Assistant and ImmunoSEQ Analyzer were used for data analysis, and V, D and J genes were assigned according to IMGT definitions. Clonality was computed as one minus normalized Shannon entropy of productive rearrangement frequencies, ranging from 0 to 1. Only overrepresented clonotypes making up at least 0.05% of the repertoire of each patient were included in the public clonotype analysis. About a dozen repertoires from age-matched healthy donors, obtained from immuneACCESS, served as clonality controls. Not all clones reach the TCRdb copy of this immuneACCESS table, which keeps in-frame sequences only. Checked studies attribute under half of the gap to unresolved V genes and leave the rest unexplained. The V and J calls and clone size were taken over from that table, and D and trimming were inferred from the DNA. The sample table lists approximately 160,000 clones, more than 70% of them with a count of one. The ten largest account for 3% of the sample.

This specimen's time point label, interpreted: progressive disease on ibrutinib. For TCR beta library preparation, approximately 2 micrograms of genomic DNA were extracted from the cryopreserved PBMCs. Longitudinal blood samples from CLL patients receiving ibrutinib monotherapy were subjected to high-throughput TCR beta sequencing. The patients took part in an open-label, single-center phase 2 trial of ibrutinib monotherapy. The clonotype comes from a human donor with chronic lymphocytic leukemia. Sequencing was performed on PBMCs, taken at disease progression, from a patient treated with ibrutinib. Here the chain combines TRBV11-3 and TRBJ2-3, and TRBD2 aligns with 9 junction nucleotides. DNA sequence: TGTGCCAGCAGCCCGCGTCTAGCGGGATTGGCAGATACGCAGTATTTT. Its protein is CASSPRLAGLADTQYF.